This TCR beta chain was profiled in a study of long-term antiretroviral therapy in people with HIV. Findings of the study overall: CDR3 length ranges were narrower in HIV repertoires than in controls.

Survey-level immunoSEQ v3.0 assays were run. Measured with immunoSEQ multiplex PCR; TCRdb has only the in-frame clones, and not every one. Altogether tens of thousands of clones are present, around 83% being singletons, with the ten largest covering approximately 5%. Comments on this clone: Its antigen is unidentified.

Germline CDR1 is SGHTA and CDR2 is FQGNSA. This CDR3 has 16 amino acids. J gave up 7 bases and V 1 base, and 6 bases lay outside the gene matches. The chain couples TRBV7-2 to TRBJ1-6; 8 bases match TRBD1. The clonotype was recovered from a woman aged 25 to 39 with HIV. Sample: unsorted PBMCs, taken 0.2 years after starting antiretroviral therapy. The CDR3 spells CASSLVGGQVNSPLHF. The CDR3 DNA is TGTGCCAGCAGCTTAGTGGGGGGACAGGTCAATTCACCCCTCCACTTT.